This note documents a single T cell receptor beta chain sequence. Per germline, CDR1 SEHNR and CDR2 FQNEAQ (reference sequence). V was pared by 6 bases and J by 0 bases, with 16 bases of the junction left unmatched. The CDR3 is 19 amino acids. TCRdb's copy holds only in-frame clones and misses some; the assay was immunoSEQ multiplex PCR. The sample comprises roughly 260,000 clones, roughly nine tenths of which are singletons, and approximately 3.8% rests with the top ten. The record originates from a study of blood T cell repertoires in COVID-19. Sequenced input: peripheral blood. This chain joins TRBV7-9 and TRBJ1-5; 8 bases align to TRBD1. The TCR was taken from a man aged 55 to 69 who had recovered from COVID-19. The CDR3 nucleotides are TGTGCCAGCAGAACCCCAAACCCGGACAGGGATAATAGCAATCAGCCCCAGCATTTT. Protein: CASRTPNPDRDNSNQPQHF.